This TCR beta chain was recovered during a study of T cell responses to AZD1222 COVID-19 vaccine (dated by TCRdb to the early 2020s). Notes on the research overall: TCR sequencing covered 233 trial participants: approximately 200 given two doses of AZD1222 and 26 given two doses of MenACWY control vaccine. Trial participants were enrolled by age into subgroups of 18-55, 56-69 and 70-plus years, and around 150, 28 and 57 TCR-sequenced participants, respectively, were included in these subgroups. Overall results and qualifications from the work: Epitopes outside the regions mutated in the B.1.351 and B.1.1.7 variants were reportedly recognized by nearly half of the unique spike-specific TCRs. A significant rise in spike-specific TCR breadth and depth was observed after two AZD1222 doses relative to day 0 and relative to MenACWY recipients. The 56-69-year group was small, and its depth increase did not reach significance, likely because of low power. The vaccine-associated CD4 TCRs covered the entire spike protein, and the dominant responses fell in regions 160-218 and 743-854. Participants were mostly white British, with more females than males. The authors suggested clonal diversity may have been underestimated. Conclusions about previously exposed vaccinees were limited because only six AZD1222 recipients were SARS-CoV-2 seropositive at baseline. Because no day 14 peak-response samples were available, the repertoires could be characterized only after the peak T cell response.

The sample's time point label, decoded: about 28 days (+/-7) after the second vaccine dose. AZD1222 recipients with second doses at about 4 weeks or about 12 weeks were pooled, because spike-specific TCR depth and breadth did not differ between schedules. The vaccinee samples were drawn from two UK trials, COV001 and COV002, one of which was a single-blind randomized controlled phase 2/3 trial testing AZD1222 (ChAdOx1 nCoV-19) in healthy adults. For TCRbeta chain sequencing, PBMC samples from trial participants were taken at day 0 and at day 28 after the second dose. About this clone: Its binding antigen is unknown. Base-call qualities are not available, and no considerably larger clone is one nucleotide away.

The CDR3 regions of human TCRbeta chains were subjected to immunosequencing. As for the authors' bioinformatics: TCRs in the repertoires were matched against a reference library of SARS-CoV-2-specific TCRs that had been generated with the MIRA antigen-specificity platform. Breadth was defined as the fraction of unique TCRs that were SARS-CoV-2-associated. Depth was defined as the fraction of total T cells that were SARS-CoV-2-associated. Using the MIRA data, every spike-specific TCR was mapped to the spike region that the TCR reacted to and assigned to either a CD4 or a CD8 class. Log10-transformed breadth and depth values were compared by one-way ANOVA with Sidak's multiple comparisons tests. Entries here come from immuneACCESS through TCRdb and include only in-frame sequences with V and J called. Some clones fail to appear in such tables; in the studies checked, an unresolved V gene covers under half of the shortfall, and the cause of the remainder is unknown. V and J calls and clone size come straight from that table; D and trimming were deduced from the DNA. This sample is represented by just under 150,000 clones; more than 70% of them were singletons. Approximately 5% of the sample is held by the ten biggest clonotypes.

CDR1 SEHNR and CDR2 FQNEAQ were looked up in the germline V gene (reference sequence). The trim is 5 bases for V and 0 bases for J, with a gap of 22 bases between the germline ends. The CDR3 covers 19 residues, taking in both the cysteine and the phenylalanine. Only the CDR3 region is kept as DNA, spanning 57 bases read in frame from base 1. This TCR was sampled from an adult who received the AZD1222 COVID-19 vaccine. The sequence links TRBV7-9 to TRBJ1-4; TRBD1 is perhaps the D gene, given 6 matching bases. Sequencing was performed on peripheral blood, taken 28 days after the second AZD1222 dose. The bases are TGTGCCAGCAGCCCCATCGTCTGGGGGCACAAGTCAACTAATGAAAAACTGTTTTTT. It translates to CASSPIVWGHKSTNEKLFF.